This T cell receptor beta chain was found in a study of shared T cell receptors in the human thymus. CDR3 size: 16 residues. Trimming cost V 2 bases and J 4 bases, with 16 bases left between them. Germline CDR1 reads SEHNR; CDR2 reads FQNEAQ (reference sequence). Clones were sequenced by immunoSEQ multiplex PCR, and TCRdb holds only the in-frame ones, with some missing. Of 700,000 or so clones listed, approximately 83% were seen once; the top ten hold under 0.012%. In addition, the sample was reused for a study of human thymus T cells. This second study notes: Immunologically healthy infants in Finland undergoing congenital heart defect surgery were the donors. Thymus tissue for the work was resected from patients undergoing corrective heart surgery. Both thymic and peripheral blood repertoires showed apparently biased V and J usage. Related studies found that unrelated individuals share highly overlapping thymic repertoires.

Source material: thymocytes. The chain carries TRBV7-9 and TRBJ2-3, with D possibly TRBD2 on 5 matching bases. This receptor was obtained from a girl under two years old with a congenital heart defect. In DNA, the CDR3 is TGTGCCAGCAGCTTATTGGAGCGGAGGCCGGCAGATACGCAGTATTTT. This codes for CASSLLERRPADTQYF.